This T cell receptor beta chain appears in the sequencing data of a study of shared clonotypes between healthy human individuals. Study-level information: The study used three CD4 naive, three CD4 memory, two CD8 naive and one CD8 memory plate per donor. Notes on the study in general: Clonotypes which were not shared had lower generation probabilities than clonotypes that all four donors shared.

Concerning this clone itself: Antigen specificity is unknown.

It was at deep level that the assay was run. Sequencing used immunoSEQ multiplex PCR; TCRdb keeps in-frame clones, though not all of them. The sample holds millions of clones, 85% to 95% seen once. Within Nashville, Tennessee resided all donors, each a Caucasian adult. The CDR3 runs to 12 residues. Trimming shortened V by 2 bases and J by 11 bases, and 12 bases separated the two germline ends. The germline CDR1 and CDR2 sequences are SGHTA and FQGNSA. The V and J genes are TRBV7-2 and TRBJ1-2, with D tentatively TRBD1 (5 bases). This clonotype was sampled from a man aged 18-30 years in good health. Some clones in this sample may be carry-over from other donors' samples. Source material: naive CD4+ T cells from PBMCs. Subset noted: CD45RA+ positively selected. CDR3 amino acids: CASSLTGTSYTF. DNA of the CDR3: TGTGCCAGCAGCTTAACCGGGACCTCATACACCTTC.